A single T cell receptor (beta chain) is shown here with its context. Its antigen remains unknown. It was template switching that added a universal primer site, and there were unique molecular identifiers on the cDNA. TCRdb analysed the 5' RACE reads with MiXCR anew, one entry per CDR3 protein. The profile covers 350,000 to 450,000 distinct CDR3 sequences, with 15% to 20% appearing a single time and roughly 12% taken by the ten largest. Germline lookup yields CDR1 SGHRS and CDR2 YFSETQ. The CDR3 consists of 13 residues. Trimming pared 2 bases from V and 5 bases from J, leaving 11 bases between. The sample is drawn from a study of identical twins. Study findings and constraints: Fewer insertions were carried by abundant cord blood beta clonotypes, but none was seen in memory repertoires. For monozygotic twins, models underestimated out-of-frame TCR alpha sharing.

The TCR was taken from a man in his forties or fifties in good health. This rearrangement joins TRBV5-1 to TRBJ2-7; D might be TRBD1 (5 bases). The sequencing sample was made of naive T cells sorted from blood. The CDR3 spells CASSFQGSHEQYF. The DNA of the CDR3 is TGCGCCAGCAGCTTTCAGGGTTCCCACGAGCAGTACTTC.